The 27 T cell receptor beta chains in this list originate from one sample, sequenced in a study of T-cell memory formation after mild COVID-19. TCRdb redid the calling of the 5' RACE reads with MiXCR, one entry per CDR3 protein. The repertoire holds 50,000 or so distinct CDR3 sequences, 28% seen once, with roughly 44% in the top ten. Sequenced sample: PBMCs or a T cell subset sorted from them (not recorded which). These receptors were collected from a man aged 18 to 35 who had mild COVID-19 (a few samples of this study predate the infection). Cell type and time point are not known.

The genes are TRBV6-2 or TRBV6-3 and TRBJ2-3; no definite D call. Trimming shortened V by 2 bases and J by 4 bases, and 4 bases separated the two germline ends. This CDR3 spans 12 amino acids. Germline assignment: CDR1 MNHEY and CDR2 SVGEGT. Written as DNA, the CDR3 is TGTGCCAGCAGTTACCGGCCAGATACGCAGTATTTT. It codes for CASSYRPDTQYF.

The chain uses TRBV5-1 and TRBJ2-3; D is tentatively TRBD1 or TRBD2 (5 bases each). The CDR3 contains 16 residues. Germline CDR1 is SGHRS and CDR2 is YFSETQ. V was shortened by 0 bases and J by 4 bases, with 15 bases between the two germline ends. This chain's CDR3 is CASSLVGTYGADTQYF. Written as DNA, the CDR3 is TGCGCCAGCAGCTTGGTTGGGACCTACGGCGCAGATACGCAGTATTTT.

The V gene is TRBV12-3 or TRBV12-4, the J gene TRBJ2-1; D gene unclear. V was shortened by 2 bases and J by 4 bases, with 6 bases between the two germline ends. This CDR3 spans 13 amino acids. The CDR3, as DNA: TGTGCCAGCAGTTTATGGGAATACAATGAGCAGTTCTTC. This gives the protein CASSLWEYNEQFF.

This clonotype was observed a few times. This sequence joins TRBV12-3 or TRBV12-4 and TRBJ2-2; 9 nucleotides align to TRBD1. The CDR3 is made up of 16 amino acids. Trimming removed 5 bases from V and 3 bases from J; junction bases left unmatched: 7. The CDR3 nucleotides read TGTGCCAGCAGTCCCACAGGGGGCGATTACACCGGGGAGCTGTTTTTT. It encodes CASSPTGGDYTGELFF.

This clonotype came up a few times. The gene calls are TRBV12-3 or TRBV12-4 and TRBJ2-7; 9 nucleotides agree with TRBD2. The CDR3 is 13 residues long. J gave up 5 bases and V 6 bases, and 5 bases lay outside the gene matches. The CDR3 sequence: CASSSGLANEQYF. The CDR3 coding sequence is TGTGCCAGCAGCTCGGGACTAGCTAACGAGCAGTACTTC.

The chain joins TRBV28 to TRBJ2-1; no clear D gene. The V gene's germline CDR1 is MDHEN and CDR2 SYDVKM. This CDR3 spans 11 amino acids. V lost 6 bases to trimming and J lost 8 bases, with 8 bases between them. CDR3 sequence: CASRKIDEQFF. The CDR3 DNA follows: TGTGCCAGCAGGAAGATCGATGAGCAGTTCTTC.

The rearrangement links TRBV7-9 to TRBJ1-5; D gene ambiguous. Between the trimmed V and J ends, which lost 4 bases and 7 bases, there was a span of 11 bases. Germline V gene lookup returns CDR1 SEHNR and CDR2 FQNEAQ (reference sequence). The CDR3 length is 13 residues. The DNA for the CDR3 is TGTGCCAGCAGCTCCAAGGCTCGGCAGCCCCAGCATTTT. Protein: CASSSKARQPQHF. The variable domain in full, with the rest retrieved from reference TRBV7-9 and TRBJ1-5, is DTGVSQNPRHKITKRGQNVTFRCDPISEHNRLYWYRQTLGQGPEFLTYFQNEAQLEKSRLLSDRFSAERPKGSFSTLEIQRTEQGDSAMYLCASSSKARQPQHFGDGTRLSIL.

The chain carries TRBV27 and TRBJ2-7, with 11 bases lining up with TRBD2. The CDR3 covers 15 residues. Germline loops: CDR1 MNHEY, CDR2 SMNVEV (reference sequence). J lost 3 bases, V lost 3 bases, and 4 bases had no gene match. The CDR3 here is CASSLSSGGYYEQYF. The CDR3 DNA reads as TGTGCCAGCAGTTTGTCTAGCGGGGGGTACTACGAGCAGTACTTC.

This clonotype was counted many times. This sequence joins TRBV27 and TRBJ2-3; 7 bases match TRBD2. Germline loops: CDR1 MNHEY, CDR2 SMNVEV (reference sequence). The CDR3 has 16 residues. V shed 0 bases, J shed 0 bases, and the junction held 3 bases outside the gene matches. This CDR3 is CASSLSSGDSTDTQYF. CDR3 sequence (DNA): TGTGCCAGCAGTTTATCGAGCGGGGATAGCACAGATACGCAGTATTTT.

This clonotype was counted between two and nine times. V gene TRBV5-4 combines with J gene TRBJ2-7; 7 bases map to TRBD2. This CDR3 has 15 residues. From germline, CDR1 is SGHNT and CDR2 YYREEE (reference sequence). Trimming took 2 bases from V and 2 from J; bases not matched to a gene: 7. This chain's CDR3 is CASSFGSGRAYEQYF. The CDR3 DNA reads TGTGCCAGCAGCTTCGGCTCAGGGAGGGCCTACGAGCAGTACTTC.

The V gene is TRBV4-1, the J gene TRBJ1-2; 8 bases fit TRBD1. This CDR3 contains 14 residues. Germline trimming cut 4 bases from V and 7 bases from J; bases unmatched to any gene: 8. Germline V gives CDR1 MGHRA, CDR2 YSYEKL. The CDR3 spells CASSRMTGEAGYTF. As DNA, the CDR3 is TGCGCCAGCAGCCGTATGACAGGGGAGGCTGGCTACACCTTC.

This clonotype occurred a few times. V usage is TRBV6-6 and J usage is TRBJ2-5; D possibly corresponds to TRBD1 (6 bases). This CDR3 is built from 13 residues. The V and J ends lost 6 bases and 3 bases respectively, with 11 bases between them. CDR1 and CDR2 (germline): MNHNY, SVGAGI (reference sequence). The CDR3 bases are TGTGCCAGCAGATACGCAGGGGAAGAGACCCAGTACTTC. Protein product: CASRYAGEETQYF.

The genes are TRBV5-6 and TRBJ1-1; D not certain. Trimming removed 2 bases from V and 6 bases from J, with 14 bases in between. CDR1 and CDR2 from the germline V gene are SGHDT and YYEEEE. The CDR3 loop spans 14 amino acids. CDR3 loop: CASSFPSESAEAFF. DNA of the CDR3: TGTGCCAGCAGCTTCCCAAGTGAGTCCGCTGAAGCTTTCTTT.

The chain has TRBV6-2 or TRBV6-3 and TRBJ2-1, with TRBD2 matching over 11 bases. V lost 8 bases to trimming and J lost 2 bases; unmatched junction nucleotides: 5. In germline, CDR1 is MNHEY, CDR2 SVGEGT. The CDR3 covers 15 residues. CDR3 nucleotides: TGTGCCAGCGGTACTAGCGGGGGAACCTACAATGAGCAGTTCTTC. It codes for CASGTSGGTYNEQFF.

This clonotype was seen at least ten times. The rearrangement uses TRBV4-1 and TRBJ2-5; D may be TRBD2 (5 bases). The CDR3 covers 14 residues. In germline, CDR1 is MGHRA, CDR2 YSYEKL. Deletions cut 4 bases from V and 3 bases from J, with 12 bases between. This CDR3 is CASSPLPGKETQYF. The CDR3 DNA reads as TGCGCCAGCAGCCCCCTCCCGGGGAAAGAGACCCAGTACTTC.

CDR3 in amino acids: CASSRGDPRYNEQFF. Written as DNA, the CDR3 is TGTGCCAGCTCCAGGGGTGATCCCCGCTACAATGAGCAGTTCTTC. The rearrangement joins TRBV7-8 to TRBJ2-1; the D gene is possibly TRBD1 (6 bases). Germline V gives CDR1 SGHVS, CDR2 FQNEAQ. Trimming took 8 bases from V and 3 from J, leaving 17 bases between them. CDR3 size: 15 residues.

The V gene is TRBV14, the J gene TRBJ2-2; maybe TRBD1 (6 bases). The CDR3 sequence is 16 residues long. V was cut by 3 bases and J by 5 bases, with 16 bases left in between. Germline values: CDR1 SGHDN, CDR2 FVKESK. CDR3 residues: CASSHEMGQGTGELFF. Written as DNA, the CDR3 is TGTGCCAGCAGCCACGAAATGGGACAAGGAACCGGGGAGCTGTTTTTT.

The J gene is TRBJ1-5, the V gene TRBV11-2; D not certain. The V gene lost 4 bases and the J gene lost 0 bases, with 10 bases spanning the gap. This CDR3 comprises 15 residues. Germline CDR1 reads SGHAT; CDR2 reads FQNNGV. CDR3 residues: CASSSGHVSNQPQHF. CDR3 nucleotides: TGTGCCAGCAGCTCGGGCCATGTTAGCAATCAGCCCCAGCATTTT.

A few counts support this clonotype. The genes are TRBV29-1 and TRBJ1-1; 9 positions agree with TRBD1. V trimming: 6 bases; J trimming: 3 bases; junction bases outside the gene matches: 2. This CDR3 is built from 12 residues. Germline-derived CDR1 and CDR2 are SQVTM and ANQGSEA. The CDR3 reads CSVRQGDTEAFF. The CDR3 region has the DNA TGCAGCGTCCGACAGGGGGACACTGAAGCTTTCTTT.

The rearrangement joins TRBV4-1 to TRBJ2-1; no clear D gene. V was clipped by 4 bases and J by 0 bases, with 10 bases between them. The CDR3 is 15 residues long. The V gene's germline CDR1 is MGHRA and CDR2 YSYEKL. The chain's CDR3 is CASSRGQSSYNEQFF. The CDR3 coding sequence is TGCGCCAGCAGCCGAGGTCAGAGCTCCTACAATGAGCAGTTCTTC.

The chain links TRBV12-3 or TRBV12-4 to TRBJ1-2; D gene uncertain. V shed 6 bases and J shed 11 bases, with 16 bases lying between them. This CDR3 comprises 12 residues. In nucleotides, the CDR3 is TGTGCCAGCAGCCTAACTCCAGACGGATACACCTTC. Protein product: CASSLTPDGYTF.

The chain is built from TRBV5-5 and TRBJ2-3, with 9 positions matching TRBD2. V gave up 4 bases and J gave up 6 bases; unmatched junction bases: 6. The CDR3 loop spans 14 amino acids. Germline CDR1 SGHKS, CDR2 YYEKEE (reference sequence). CDR3 amino acids: CASSGAGGADTQYF. The CDR3 DNA follows: TGTGCCAGCAGCGGAGCGGGGGGAGCGGATACGCAGTATTTT.

This clonotype was recorded a few times. CDR3 protein: CASRGLAGGQETQYF. In DNA form, the CDR3 reads TGTGCCAGCAGGGGACTAGCGGGGGGGCAAGAGACCCAGTACTTC. This chain joins TRBV6-2 or TRBV6-3 and TRBJ2-5, with 16 bases aligning to TRBD2. Germline trimming cut 6 bases from V and 2 bases from J; bases unmatched to any gene: 0. The germline V gene has CDR1 MNHEY and CDR2 SVGEGT. The CDR3 sequence is 15 residues long.

V and J are TRBV6-2 or TRBV6-3 and TRBJ1-5, with a weak D call TRBD1 (5 bases). The germline V and J ends were trimmed by 5 bases and 5 bases, with 10 bases remaining between them. The germline CDR1 and CDR2 sequences are MNHEY and SVGEGT. This CDR3 has 13 residues. This CDR3 is CASSHGGYQPQHF. In nucleotides, the CDR3 is TGTGCCAGCAGTCACGGGGGGTATCAGCCCCAGCATTTT.

The chain has TRBV27 and TRBJ2-7; the match to TRBD1 covers 11 bases. The CDR3 spans 14 residues. V lost 10 bases, J lost 4 bases, and 9 bases stayed unmatched. Germline-derived CDR1 and CDR2 are MNHEY and SMNVEV (reference sequence). The CDR3, as DNA: TGTGCCACCCGTAGATGGGACAGGGGGTACGAGCAGTACTTC. It encodes CATRRWDRGYEQYF.

The chain joins TRBV20-1 to TRBJ2-1; possible D gene TRBD2, 5 bases. This CDR3 has 15 residues. CDR1 DFQATT and CDR2 SNEGSKA come from the germline V gene (reference sequence). The ends were cut back, 0 bases at V and 1 base at J, with 10 bases in the middle. This CDR3 reads CSARDRERSYNEQFF. CDR3 DNA: TGCAGTGCTAGAGATAGGGAGCGGTCCTACAATGAGCAGTTCTTC.

This clonotype was picked up a small number of times. This chain links TRBV5-1 with TRBJ2-3; TRBD1 matches 7 bases. CDR1 is SGHRS and CDR2 is YFSETQ in the germline V gene. The CDR3 length is 16 residues. V trimming: 4 bases; J trimming: 2 bases; junction bases outside the gene matches: 10. This chain's CDR3 is CASSPHRGPLTDTQYF. The CDR3 DNA is TGCGCCAGCAGCCCCCACAGGGGTCCCCTCACAGATACGCAGTATTTT. The complete variable domain, with remaining parts taken from reference TRBV5-1 and TRBJ2-3, reads KAGVTQTPRYLIKTRGQQVTLSCSPISGHRSVSWYQQTPGQGLQFLFEYFSETQRNKGNFPGRFSGRQFSNSRSEMNVSTLELGDSALYLCASSPHRGPLTDTQYFGPGTRLTVL.